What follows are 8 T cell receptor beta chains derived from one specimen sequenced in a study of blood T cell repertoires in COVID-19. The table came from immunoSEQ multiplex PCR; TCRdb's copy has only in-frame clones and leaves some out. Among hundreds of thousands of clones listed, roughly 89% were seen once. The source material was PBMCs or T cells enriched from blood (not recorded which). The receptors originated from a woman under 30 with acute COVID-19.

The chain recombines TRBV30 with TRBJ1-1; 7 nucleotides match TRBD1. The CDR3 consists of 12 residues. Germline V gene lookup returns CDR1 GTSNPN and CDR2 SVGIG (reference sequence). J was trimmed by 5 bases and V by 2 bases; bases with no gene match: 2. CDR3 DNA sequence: TGTGCCTGGAGTCAACAGGGGACTGAAGCTTTCTTT. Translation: CAWSQQGTEAFF.

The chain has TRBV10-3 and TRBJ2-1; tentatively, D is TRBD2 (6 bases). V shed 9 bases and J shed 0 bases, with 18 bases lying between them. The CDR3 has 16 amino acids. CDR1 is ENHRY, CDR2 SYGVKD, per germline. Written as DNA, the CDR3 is TGTGCCATTTCACACAGCGGGCCGAGCTCCTACAATGAGCAGTTCTTC. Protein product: CAISHSGPSSYNEQFF.

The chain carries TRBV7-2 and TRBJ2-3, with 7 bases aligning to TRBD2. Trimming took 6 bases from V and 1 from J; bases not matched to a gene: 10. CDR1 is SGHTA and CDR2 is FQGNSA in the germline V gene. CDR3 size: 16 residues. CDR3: CASRRTRGGGTDTQYF. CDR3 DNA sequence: TGTGCCAGCAGAAGGACCCGTGGGGGGGGCACAGATACGCAGTATTTT.

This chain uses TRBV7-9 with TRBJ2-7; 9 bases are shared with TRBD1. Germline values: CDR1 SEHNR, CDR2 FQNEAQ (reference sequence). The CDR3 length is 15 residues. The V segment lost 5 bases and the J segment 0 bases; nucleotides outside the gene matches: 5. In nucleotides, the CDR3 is TGTGCCAGCAGCGTAACAGGGGGCAACTCCTACGAGCAGTACTTC. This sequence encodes CASSVTGGNSYEQYF.

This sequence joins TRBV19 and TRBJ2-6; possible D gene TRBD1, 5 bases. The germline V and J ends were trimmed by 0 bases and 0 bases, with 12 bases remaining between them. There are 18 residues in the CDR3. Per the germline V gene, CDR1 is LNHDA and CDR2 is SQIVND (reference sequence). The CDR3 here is CASSIDLGQVSGANVLTF. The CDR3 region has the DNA TGTGCCAGTAGTATAGATCTTGGACAAGTCTCTGGGGCCAACGTCCTGACTTTC.

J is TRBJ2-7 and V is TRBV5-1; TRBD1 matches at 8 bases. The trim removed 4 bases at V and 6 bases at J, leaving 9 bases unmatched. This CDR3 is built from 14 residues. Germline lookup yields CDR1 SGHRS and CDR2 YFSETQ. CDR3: CASSPRQGTGEQYF. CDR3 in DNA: TGCGCCAGCAGCCCTAGACAGGGGACGGGCGAGCAGTACTTC.

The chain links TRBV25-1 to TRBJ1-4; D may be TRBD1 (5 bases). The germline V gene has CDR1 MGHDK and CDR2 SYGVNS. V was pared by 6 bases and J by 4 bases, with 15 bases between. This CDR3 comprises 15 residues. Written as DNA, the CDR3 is TGTGCCAGCAGCGCAATCGACAGAGTTAATGAAAAACTGTTTTTT. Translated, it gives CASSAIDRVNEKLFF.

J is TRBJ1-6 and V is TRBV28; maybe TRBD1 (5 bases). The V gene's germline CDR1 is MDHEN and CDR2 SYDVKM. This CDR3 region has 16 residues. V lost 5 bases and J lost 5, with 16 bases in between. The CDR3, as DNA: TGTGCCAGCAGTCCCCTGAGACAGAACGATAATTCACCCCTCCACTTT. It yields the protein CASSPLRQNDNSPLHF. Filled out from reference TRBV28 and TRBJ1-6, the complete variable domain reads DVKVTQSSRYLVKRTGEKVFLECVQDMDHENMFWYRQDPGLGLRLIYFSYDVKMKEKGDIPEGYSVSREKKERFSLILESASTNQTSMYLCASSPLRQNDNSPLHFGNGTRLTVT.